Listed below are T cell receptor beta chains from one sample, sequenced in a study of CD8+ T cells in alopecia areata. TCRdb's table, derived via immunoSEQ multiplex PCR, lists solely in-frame clones and lacks some. In the table there are some 150,000 clones, less than 75% of which are singletons. Sequenced input: CD8+ T cells sorted from blood. These receptor sequences come from a human donor in good health. The CDR3 runs from the conserved cysteine through the conserved F or W. The D gene is left open where the match is weak. For some rows the clone size is stated as once, few or many, or as a class when expanded; others skip it.

cdr3_length: 14; clone_size: .; d_call: .; v_call: TRBV7-2; j_call: TRBJ2-7; cdr3_nt: TGTGCCAGCAGCGAAGGGCCTCCGCCGCGAGAGCAGTACTTC; cdr3_aa: CASSEGPPPREQYF
cdr3_length: 13; clone_size: .; d_call: .; v_call: TRBV2; j_call: TRBJ2-7; cdr3_nt: TGTGCCAGCAGTTTGGTTGCAGGGGCCGAGCAGTACTTC; cdr3_aa: CASSLVAGAEQYF
cdr3_length: 14; clone_size: .; d_call: .; v_call: TRBV6-6; j_call: TRBJ1-2; cdr3_nt: TGTGCCAGCAGTATAGGGGGAAGTAACTATGGCTACACCTTC; cdr3_aa: CASSIGGSNYGYTF
cdr3_length: 14; clone_size: .; d_call: .; v_call: TRBV7-9; j_call: TRBJ2-5; cdr3_nt: TGTGCCAGCAGCCCCCAGAACAGGCTCCAGACCCAGTACTTC; cdr3_aa: CASSPQNRLQTQYF
cdr3_length: 13; clone_size: .; d_call: .; v_call: TRBV5-4; j_call: TRBJ1-2; cdr3_nt: TGTGCCAGCAGCATTGACAGGCTAATTGGCTACACCTTC; cdr3_aa: CASSIDRLIGYTF
cdr3_length: 14; clone_size: .; d_call: .; v_call: TRBV10-3; j_call: TRBJ2-7; cdr3_nt: TGTGCCATCAGTGACGCACTCGATATGTACGAGCAGTACTTC; cdr3_aa: CAISDALDMYEQYF
cdr3_length: 15; clone_size: .; d_call: .; v_call: TRBV30; j_call: TRBJ2-7; cdr3_nt: TGTGCCTGGAGTGTCGATACTAGTGGGGTCTACGAGCAGTACTTC; cdr3_aa: CAWSVDTSGVYEQYF
cdr3_length: 11; clone_size: .; d_call: .; v_call: TRBV25-1; j_call: TRBJ2-7; cdr3_nt: TGTGCCAGCAGTCAGGGGGGCGAGCAGTACTTC; cdr3_aa: CASSQGGEQYF
cdr3_length: 14; clone_size: few; d_call: TRBD2; v_call: TRBV15; j_call: TRBJ2-1; cdr3_nt: TGTGCCACCAGCAGGCTAGCGGGCTACAATGAGCAGTTCTTC; cdr3_aa: CATSRLAGYNEQFF
cdr3_length: 15; clone_size: .; d_call: .; v_call: TRBV5-6; j_call: TRBJ1-2; cdr3_nt: TGTGCCAGCAGCTTGGAGGACAGTAGTAACTATGGCTACACCTTC; cdr3_aa: CASSLEDSSNYGYTF
cdr3_length: 12; clone_size: .; d_call: .; v_call: TRBV29-1; j_call: TRBJ1-2; cdr3_nt: TGCAGCGTTGATGTTAGGACCGATGGCTACACCTTC; cdr3_aa: CSVDVRTDGYTF
cdr3_length: 15; clone_size: .; d_call: TRBD2; v_call: TRBV29-1; j_call: TRBJ2-1; cdr3_nt: TGCAGCGTTGGAGGACTAGCGGGAGCCTACAATGAGCAGTTCTTC; cdr3_aa: CSVGGLAGAYNEQFF
cdr3_length: 14; clone_size: .; d_call: .; v_call: TRBV25-1; j_call: TRBJ1-2; cdr3_nt: TGTGCCAGCAGTGAGGGGACAAGACTTTATGGCTACACCTTC; cdr3_aa: CASSEGTRLYGYTF
cdr3_length: 15; clone_size: few; d_call: .; v_call: TRBV10-2; j_call: TRBJ2-1; cdr3_nt: TGCGCCAGTAAAATGGACTGGAGCTCCTACAATGAGCAGTTCTTC; cdr3_aa: CASKMDWSSYNEQFF
cdr3_length: 12; clone_size: few; d_call: .; v_call: TRBV29-1; j_call: TRBJ2-7; cdr3_nt: TGCAGCGTTGGTTCAGGGGCCAACGAGCAGTACTTC; cdr3_aa: CSVGSGANEQYF
cdr3_length: 14; clone_size: few; d_call: TRBD2; v_call: TRBV5-4; j_call: TRBJ2-7; cdr3_nt: TGTGCCAGCAGTATTGGTAGCGGGGCCTACGAGCAGTACTTC; cdr3_aa: CASSIGSGAYEQYF
cdr3_length: 11; clone_size: .; d_call: .; v_call: TRBV5-6; j_call: TRBJ2-7; cdr3_nt: TGTGCCAGCAGCTACAGTGACGAGCAGTACTTC; cdr3_aa: CASSYSDEQYF
cdr3_length: 14; clone_size: .; d_call: .; v_call: TRBV6-6; j_call: TRBJ2-3; cdr3_nt: TGTGCCAGCAGTAGCGGAGTTTACCCCGATACGCAGTATTTT; cdr3_aa: CASSSGVYPDTQYF
cdr3_length: 13; clone_size: .; d_call: .; v_call: TRBV5-6; j_call: TRBJ1-1; cdr3_nt: TGTGCCAGCAGCTTGGGGGGGACCACTGAAGCTTTCTTT; cdr3_aa: CASSLGGTTEAFF
cdr3_length: 13; clone_size: few; d_call: .; v_call: TRBV25-1; j_call: TRBJ2-2; cdr3_nt: TGTGCCAGCAGTCAGGAGAACACCGGGGAGCTGTTTTTT; cdr3_aa: CASSQENTGELFF
cdr3_length: 15; clone_size: .; d_call: .; v_call: TRBV6-6; j_call: TRBJ2-5; cdr3_nt: TGTGCCAGCAGCTCCGGTCGGCCCCCGGCGGAGACCCAGTACTTC; cdr3_aa: CASSSGRPPAETQYF
cdr3_length: 14; clone_size: few; d_call: TRBD2; v_call: TRBV29-1; j_call: TRBJ2-3; cdr3_nt: TGCAGCGTCGGGACTAGCGGGTACACAGATACGCAGTATTTT; cdr3_aa: CSVGTSGYTDTQYF
cdr3_length: 15; clone_size: once; d_call: TRBD2; v_call: TRBV29-1; j_call: TRBJ2-1; cdr3_nt: TGCAGCGTTGTCGGGCTAGCGGGTTCCTACAATGAGCAGTTCTTC; cdr3_aa: CSVVGLAGSYNEQFF
cdr3_length: 16; clone_size: .; d_call: .; v_call: TRBV9; j_call: TRBJ2-6; cdr3_nt: TGTGCCAGCAGCGGCCATACCAACTCTGGGGCCAACGTCCTGACTTTC; cdr3_aa: CASSGHTNSGANVLTF